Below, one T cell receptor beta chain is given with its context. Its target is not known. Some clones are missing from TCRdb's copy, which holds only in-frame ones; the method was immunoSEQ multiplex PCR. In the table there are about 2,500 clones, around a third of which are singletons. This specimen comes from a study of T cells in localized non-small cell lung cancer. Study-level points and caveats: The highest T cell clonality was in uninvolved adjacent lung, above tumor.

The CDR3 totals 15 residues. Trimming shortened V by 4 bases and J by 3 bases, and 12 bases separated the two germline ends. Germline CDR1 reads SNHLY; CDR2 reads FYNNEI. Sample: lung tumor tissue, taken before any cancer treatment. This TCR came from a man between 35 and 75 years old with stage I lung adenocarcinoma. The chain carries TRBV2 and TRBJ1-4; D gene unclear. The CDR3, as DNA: TGTGCCAGCAGTGTTAGACCTGGGGCTAATGAAAAACTGTTTTTT. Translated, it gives CASSVRPGANEKLFF.